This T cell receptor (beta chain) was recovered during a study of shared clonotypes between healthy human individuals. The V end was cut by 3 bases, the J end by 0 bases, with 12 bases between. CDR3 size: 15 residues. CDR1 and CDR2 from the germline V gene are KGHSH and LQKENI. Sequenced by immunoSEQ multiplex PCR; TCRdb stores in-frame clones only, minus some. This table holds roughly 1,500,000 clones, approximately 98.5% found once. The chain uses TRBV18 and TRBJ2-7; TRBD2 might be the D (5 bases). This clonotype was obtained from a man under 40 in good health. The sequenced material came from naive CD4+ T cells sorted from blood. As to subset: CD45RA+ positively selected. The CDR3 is CASSPGPGSSYEQYF. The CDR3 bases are TGTGCCAGCTCACCGGGCCCGGGGAGCTCCTACGAGCAGTACTTC.